Below are 14 T cell receptor beta chains sequenced from a single sample in a study of blood T cell repertoires in COVID-19. TCRdb keeps only in-frame clones here, not all; method: immunoSEQ multiplex PCR. Among more than 200,000 clones, approximately 86% were seen once, and the ten largest hold roughly 1.7%. The sequenced material came from PBMCs or T cells enriched from blood (not recorded which). All receptors derive from a woman in her fifties or sixties who had recovered from COVID-19.

The rearrangement uses TRBV12-5 and TRBJ1-1; no reliable D call. Trimming cost V 4 bases and J 3 bases, with 6 bases left between them. The CDR3 spans 12 residues. Per germline, CDR1 LGHNT and CDR2 FRNRAP. The CDR3 DNA reads as TGTGCTAGTGGTTCTACGTACACTGAAGCTTTCTTT. Translating gives CASGSTYTEAFF.

This clone was picked up one time. This chain connects TRBV5-3 to TRBJ2-5; D is unclear. TRBV5-3 is designated an ORF whose function remains uncertain. V gave up 2 bases and J gave up 5 bases, with 13 bases separating them. This CDR3 comprises 14 residues. DNA of the CDR3: TGTGCCAGAAGCTTAAGAGACAAATGGGAGACCCAGTACTTC. Translation: CARSLRDKWETQYF.

The rearrangement joins TRBV7-2 to TRBJ2-1; 10 bases align to TRBD2. V shed 6 bases, J shed 5 bases, and the junction held 7 bases outside the gene matches. This CDR3 contains 15 residues. The V gene's germline CDR1 is SGHTA and CDR2 FQGNSA. The CDR3 loop reads CASRGSGRVDNEQFF. The CDR3 DNA is TGTGCCAGCAGGGGGAGCGGGAGGGTGGACAATGAGCAGTTCTTC.

The J gene is TRBJ2-2, the V gene TRBV28; D may be TRBD1 (6 bases). The germline V gene encodes CDR1 MDHEN and CDR2 SYDVKM. With 1 base removed from V and 5 bases from J, the gap between germline ends came to 14 bases. This CDR3 is built from 16 residues. The CDR3 here is CASSLLGRGGTGELFF. The CDR3 nucleotides are TGTGCCAGCAGTTTATTGGGCAGGGGTGGGACCGGGGAGCTGTTTTTT. Supplemented by reference TRBV28 and TRBJ2-2, the full variable domain reads DVKVTQSSRYLVKRTGEKVFLECVQDMDHENMFWYRQDPGLGLRLIYFSYDVKMKEKGDIPEGYSVSREKKERFSLILESASTNQTSMYLCASSLLGRGGTGELFFGEGSRLTVL.

This clone was observed once. The chain's CDR3 is CASSQGRGTADTQYF. CDR3 nucleotides: TGTGCCAGCAGCCAAGGGAGGGGCACGGCAGATACGCAGTATTTT. V and J are TRBV11-2 and TRBJ2-3, with 7 bases that match TRBD2. The CDR3 contains 15 residues. The germline gives CDR1 SGHAT, CDR2 FQNNGV. V lost 5 bases and J lost 4; bases outside the gene matches: 9.

The V call is TRBV16, the J call TRBJ1-6; TRBD1 matches at 7 bases. The J segment lost 6 bases and the V segment lost 4 bases, leaving 6 bases of the junction unmatched. CDR1 and CDR2 (germline): KGHSY, FQNENV. The CDR3 length is 15 residues. The CDR3 sequence is CASSLGDSRNSPLHF. The CDR3 nucleotides read TGTGCCAGCAGCCTCGGGGACAGCCGTAATTCACCCCTCCACTTT.

This chain uses TRBV7-2 with TRBJ2-1; 8 bases are shared with TRBD2. The CDR3 is made up of 15 amino acids. Germline CDR1 and CDR2: SGHTA and FQGNSA. Unmatched junction bases numbered 9, after V lost 5 bases and J lost 6 bases. CDR3 amino acids: CASSQTGTRANEQFF. The CDR3 nucleotides read TGTGCCAGCAGCCAGACCGGGACTAGAGCCAATGAGCAGTTCTTC.

This clone was recorded a few times. The chain uses TRBV12-3 or TRBV12-4 and TRBJ2-7, with 13 bases lining up with TRBD2. The V and J ends lost 8 bases and 7 bases, in that order; junction bases with no gene match: 5. The CDR3 spans 13 residues. The CDR3 coding sequence is TGTGCCAGCGGACTAGCGGGAGTAGGGGAGCAGTACTTC. This gives the protein CASGLAGVGEQYF.

The chain carries TRBV19 and TRBJ1-1; 8 nucleotides align to TRBD1. V lost 6 bases and J lost 0; bases outside the gene matches: 3. This CDR3 spans 14 amino acids. The germline V gene has CDR1 LNHDA and CDR2 SQIVND (reference sequence). The CDR3 bases are TGTGCCAGTAGGGACAGGGACATGAACACTGAAGCTTTCTTT. Encoded protein: CASRDRDMNTEAFF.

This clone was seen a single time. The chain employs TRBV7-3 and TRBJ2-2, with TRBD1 as a possible D gene (6 bases). With 4 bases removed from V and 6 bases from J, the gap between germline ends came to 12 bases. The CDR3 loop spans 14 amino acids. Germline V gives CDR1 SGHTA, CDR2 FQGTGA. The CDR3 nucleotides are TGTGCCAGCAGCTCTAACAGGGTTTCCGGGGAGCTGTTTTTT. Translated, it gives CASSSNRVSGELFF.

This clone was seen just once. The rearrangement links TRBV28 to TRBJ2-7; 7 nucleotides agree with TRBD2. Germline V gives CDR1 MDHEN, CDR2 SYDVKM. This CDR3 spans 15 amino acids. V gave up 5 bases and J gave up 2 bases; unmatched junction bases: 9. Here the CDR3 reads CASSRRGSGAYEQYF. CDR3 in DNA: TGTGCCAGCAGTAGGCGGGGGTCTGGAGCCTACGAGCAGTACTTC.

The rearrangement links TRBV3-1 (or the pseudogene TRBV3-2) to TRBJ2-1; 11 positions match TRBD2. CDR3 length: 15 residues. The junction had 5 bases not matched to a gene; V was cut back by 3 bases and J by 7 bases. Germline V gene sequence: CDR1 LGHDT, CDR2 YNNKEL (reference sequence). The CDR3 reads CASSQFSGRGNEQFF. As DNA, the CDR3 is TGTGCCAGCAGCCAGTTTAGCGGGAGGGGGAATGAGCAGTTCTTC.

The rearrangement joins TRBV27 to TRBJ2-5, with D uncertain. V was shortened by 5 bases and J by 5 bases, with 6 bases between the two germline ends. This CDR3 region has 11 residues. Germline CDR1 is MNHEY and CDR2 is SMNVEV (reference sequence). The chain's CDR3 is CASSTGETQYF. The CDR3 DNA follows: TGTGCCAGCAGTACCGGTGAGACCCAGTACTTC.

V gene TRBV19 combines with J gene TRBJ1-1; a possible D gene is TRBD1 (5 bases). From germline, CDR1 is LNHDA and CDR2 SQIVND (reference sequence). V was trimmed by 1 base and J by 3 bases, leaving 15 bases between them. CDR3 size: 16 residues. The CDR3 DNA sequence: TGTGCCAGTAGTATAGTGACGGTCGAAGGGGACACTGAAGCTTTCTTT. Amino acid sequence: CASSIVTVEGDTEAFF.